A selection of T cell receptor beta chains follows, all from one sample in a study of blood T cell repertoires in COVID-19. Libraries were prepared by immunoSEQ multiplex PCR; TCRdb keeps only in-frame clonotypes and omits some of them. There are over 80,000 clones in the sample; less than 90% occur only once, and 1.2% lies in the top ten. Sequenced sample: peripheral blood. Receptors originate from a man older than 75 with active or convalescent COVID-19. The CDR3 runs from the conserved cysteine through the conserved F or W. A D gene is named only where the DNA matches it firmly. Some rows mark clone size as missing; the rest say once, few, many or name a class of expanded clone.

v_call: TRBV25-1; clone_size: once; j_call: TRBJ1-1; d_call: .; cdr3_length: 16; cdr3_aa: CASSKPLGPGDTEAFF; cdr3_nt: TGTGCCAGCAGTAAACCCCTCGGCCCCGGGGACACTGAAGCTTTCTTT
v_call: TRBV6-5; clone_size: .; j_call: TRBJ1-2; d_call: .; cdr3_length: 13; cdr3_aa: CASSLARNYGYTF; cdr3_nt: TGTGCCAGCAGCCTGGCCAGAAACTATGGCTACACCTTC
v_call: TRBV4-1; clone_size: .; j_call: TRBJ1-4; d_call: .; cdr3_length: 16; cdr3_aa: CASSLSNLRTNEKLFF; cdr3_nt: TGCGCCAGCAGCCTTTCCAATTTGAGAACTAATGAAAAACTGTTTTTT
v_call: TRBV7-6; clone_size: .; j_call: TRBJ2-5; d_call: TRBD1; cdr3_length: 15; cdr3_aa: CASSLGDRRGETQYF; cdr3_nt: TGTGCCAGCAGCTTAGGGGACAGGAGAGGCGAGACCCAGTACTTC
v_call: TRBV11-3; clone_size: .; j_call: TRBJ2-1; d_call: TRBD2; cdr3_length: 14; cdr3_aa: CASSSSGTYNEQFF; cdr3_nt: TGTGCCAGCAGCTCTAGCGGGACCTACAATGAGCAGTTCTTC
v_call: TRBV28; clone_size: .; j_call: TRBJ2-5; d_call: TRBD2; cdr3_length: 16; cdr3_aa: CASSLPGTSGMETQYF; cdr3_nt: TGTGCCAGCAGTTTACCTGGGACTAGCGGGATGGAGACCCAGTACTTC
v_call: TRBV19; clone_size: .; j_call: TRBJ2-1; d_call: .; cdr3_length: 17; cdr3_aa: CASSMGGVDSAYNEQFF; cdr3_nt: TGTGCCAGTAGTATGGGGGGGGTGGACAGCGCCTACAATGAGCAGTTCTTC
v_call: TRBV6-2/TRBV6-3; clone_size: .; j_call: TRBJ1-5; d_call: .; cdr3_length: 14; cdr3_aa: CASSSLGGNQPQHF; cdr3_nt: TGTGCCAGCAGTTCCCTGGGAGGCAATCAGCCCCAGCATTTT
v_call: TRBV3-1/TRBV3-2; clone_size: .; j_call: TRBJ1-2; d_call: .; cdr3_length: 14; cdr3_aa: CASSQYQGGYGYTF; cdr3_nt: TGTGCCAGCAGCCAATATCAAGGGGGCTATGGCTACACCTTC
v_call: TRBV24-1; clone_size: .; j_call: TRBJ2-1; d_call: .; cdr3_length: 16; cdr3_aa: CATSDPTGNSYNEQFF; cdr3_nt: TGTGCCACCAGTGACCCCACAGGTAACTCCTACAATGAGCAGTTCTTC
v_call: TRBV7-8; clone_size: .; j_call: TRBJ2-7; d_call: .; cdr3_length: 17; cdr3_aa: CASSSSRGGRRTYEQYF; cdr3_nt: TGTGCCAGCAGTTCGAGTAGGGGGGGGAGGAGGACCTACGAGCAGTACTTC
v_call: TRBV5-8; clone_size: .; j_call: TRBJ1-6; d_call: .; cdr3_length: 15; cdr3_aa: CASSLYQGNNSPLHF; cdr3_nt: TGTGCCAGCAGCTTATATCAGGGAAATAATTCACCCCTCCACTTT
v_call: TRBV7-6; clone_size: .; j_call: TRBJ2-7; d_call: TRBD2; cdr3_length: 16; cdr3_aa: CASSLGTSGRADEQYF; cdr3_nt: TGTGCCAGCAGCTTGGGGACTAGCGGGAGGGCCGACGAGCAGTACTTC
v_call: TRBV24-1; clone_size: .; j_call: TRBJ2-3; d_call: .; cdr3_length: 13; cdr3_aa: CATSEGPVGTQYF; cdr3_nt: TGTGCCACCAGTGAGGGGCCAGTAGGTACGCAGTATTTT
v_call: TRBV7-6; clone_size: few; j_call: TRBJ1-4; d_call: TRBD1; cdr3_length: 16; cdr3_aa: CASSKSAGQNNEKLFF; cdr3_nt: TGTGCCAGCAGCAAGTCCGCGGGACAGAATAATGAAAAACTGTTTTTT
v_call: TRBV7-8; clone_size: .; j_call: TRBJ1-1; d_call: TRBD1; cdr3_length: 13; cdr3_aa: CASSLGGTAEAFF; cdr3_nt: TGTGCCAGCAGCTTAGGGGGGACAGCTGAAGCTTTCTTT
v_call: TRBV11-2; clone_size: .; j_call: TRBJ2-7; d_call: .; cdr3_length: 16; cdr3_aa: CASSLDTGTYYYEQYF; cdr3_nt: TGTGCCAGCAGCTTAGATACCGGGACATACTACTACGAGCAGTACTTC
v_call: TRBV12-3/TRBV12-4; clone_size: .; j_call: TRBJ2-2; d_call: .; cdr3_length: 13; cdr3_aa: CASSLRDTGELFF; cdr3_nt: TGTGCCAGCAGTCTCAGGGACACCGGGGAGCTGTTTTTT
v_call: TRBV9; clone_size: .; j_call: TRBJ2-1; d_call: TRBD2; cdr3_length: 15; cdr3_aa: CASSAPGLAGYEQFF; cdr3_nt: TGTGCCAGCAGCGCCCCGGGACTAGCGGGGTATGAGCAGTTCTTC
v_call: TRBV18; clone_size: .; j_call: TRBJ1-1; d_call: .; cdr3_length: 12; cdr3_aa: CASSTDATEAFF; cdr3_nt: TGTGCCAGCTCGACTGACGCAACTGAAGCTTTCTTT
v_call: TRBV23-1; clone_size: .; j_call: TRBJ2-5; d_call: .; cdr3_length: 16; cdr3_aa: CASSQSSEGNPETQYF; cdr3_nt: TGCGCCAGCAGTCAATCGTCGGAGGGAAACCCAGAGACCCAGTACTTC
v_call: TRBV5-5; clone_size: .; j_call: TRBJ2-1; d_call: .; cdr3_length: 14; cdr3_aa: CASSGLGRYNEQFF; cdr3_nt: TGTGCCAGCAGCGGACTCGGAAGATACAATGAGCAGTTCTTC
v_call: TRBV7-2; clone_size: .; j_call: TRBJ2-5; d_call: TRBD1; cdr3_length: 17; cdr3_aa: CASSNQLWTGAEETQYF; cdr3_nt: TGTGCCAGCAGCAACCAACTATGGACAGGGGCAGAAGAGACCCAGTACTTC
v_call: TRBV19; clone_size: .; j_call: TRBJ2-1; d_call: TRBD2; cdr3_length: 13; cdr3_aa: CASSMFSGNEQFF; cdr3_nt: TGTGCCAGTAGTATGTTTAGCGGGAATGAGCAGTTCTTC
v_call: TRBV2; clone_size: .; j_call: TRBJ1-3; d_call: TRBD1; cdr3_length: 16; cdr3_aa: CASSEYGTGVGNTIYF; cdr3_nt: TGTGCCAGCAGTGAATACGGGACAGGGGTAGGAAACACCATATATTTT
v_call: TRBV5-4; clone_size: .; j_call: TRBJ2-6; d_call: .; cdr3_length: 16; cdr3_aa: CASSLWWGAGANVLTF; cdr3_nt: TGTGCCAGCAGCTTGTGGTGGGGGGCTGGGGCCAACGTCCTGACTTTC
v_call: TRBV2; clone_size: .; j_call: TRBJ1-3; d_call: .; cdr3_length: 14; cdr3_aa: CASKSQGPGNTIYF; cdr3_nt: TGTGCCAGCAAATCACAGGGACCTGGAAACACCATATATTTT
v_call: TRBV16; clone_size: .; j_call: TRBJ1-3; d_call: .; cdr3_length: 14; cdr3_aa: CASSQNRAGNTIYF; cdr3_nt: TGTGCCAGCAGCCAAAACAGGGCTGGAAACACCATATATTTT
v_call: TRBV5-5; clone_size: .; j_call: TRBJ2-5; d_call: .; cdr3_length: 13; cdr3_aa: CASSYQGQETQYF; cdr3_nt: TGTGCCAGCAGCTATCAGGGGCAAGAGACCCAGTACTTC
v_call: TRBV4-3; clone_size: .; j_call: TRBJ1-2; d_call: TRBD1; cdr3_length: 15; cdr3_aa: CASSQGQGGNYGYTF; cdr3_nt: TGCGCCAGCAGCCAAGGTCAAGGGGGCAACTATGGCTACACCTTC
v_call: TRBV5-1; clone_size: .; j_call: TRBJ1-4; d_call: .; cdr3_length: 13; cdr3_aa: CASSLNHNEKLFF; cdr3_nt: TGCGCCAGCAGCTTAAATCATAATGAAAAACTGTTTTTT
v_call: TRBV10-1; clone_size: .; j_call: TRBJ1-5; d_call: .; cdr3_length: 15; cdr3_aa: CADTETGVSNQPQHF; cdr3_nt: TGCGCCGACACAGAAACAGGTGTGAGCAATCAGCCCCAGCATTTT
v_call: TRBV10-1; clone_size: once; j_call: TRBJ2-7; d_call: .; cdr3_length: 12; cdr3_aa: CASNCSPYEQYF; cdr3_nt: TGCGCCAGCAACTGCTCCCCCTACGAGCAGTACTTC
v_call: TRBV5-5; clone_size: .; j_call: TRBJ2-2; d_call: .; cdr3_length: 14; cdr3_aa: CASSLGDYTGELFF; cdr3_nt: TGTGCCAGCAGCTTGGGAGATTACACCGGGGAGCTGTTTTTT
v_call: TRBV21-1; clone_size: once; j_call: TRBJ2-1; d_call: .; cdr3_length: 15; cdr3_aa: CASSKAPQGYNEQFF; cdr3_nt: TGTGCCAGCAGCAAAGCGCCTCAGGGATACAATGAGCAGTTCTTC
v_call: TRBV5-1; clone_size: .; j_call: TRBJ2-7; d_call: TRBD2; cdr3_length: 15; cdr3_aa: CASSLAGGNSYEQYF; cdr3_nt: TGCGCCAGCAGCTTGGCGGGGGGAAACTCCTACGAGCAGTACTTC
v_call: TRBV18; clone_size: .; j_call: TRBJ2-2; d_call: .; cdr3_length: 14; cdr3_aa: CASSPTAETGELFF; cdr3_nt: TGTGCCAGCTCACCTACCGCAGAAACCGGGGAGCTGTTTTTT
v_call: TRBV9; clone_size: .; j_call: TRBJ1-4; d_call: .; cdr3_length: 14; cdr3_aa: CASSVGATNEKLFF; cdr3_nt: TGTGCCAGCAGCGTCGGAGCAACTAATGAAAAACTGTTTTTT
v_call: TRBV3-1/TRBV3-2; clone_size: once; j_call: TRBJ2-1; d_call: TRBD1; cdr3_length: 16; cdr3_aa: CASSPPRDRVKNEQFF; cdr3_nt: TGTGCCAGCTCCCCCCCACGGGACAGGGTCAAAAATGAGCAGTTCTTC
v_call: TRBV2; clone_size: once; j_call: TRBJ2-5; d_call: TRBD1; cdr3_length: 13; cdr3_aa: CASRDRGPETQYF; cdr3_nt: TGTGCCAGCAGGGACAGGGGGCCAGAGACCCAGTACTTC
v_call: TRBV5-8; clone_size: few; j_call: TRBJ1-5; d_call: TRBD1; cdr3_length: 12; cdr3_aa: CASSLLRGPEHF; cdr3_nt: TGTGCCAGCAGCTTGTTAAGGGGGCCCGAGCATTTT
v_call: TRBV3-1/TRBV3-2; clone_size: .; j_call: TRBJ2-5; d_call: .; cdr3_length: 14; cdr3_aa: CASTDWSGSETQYF; cdr3_nt: TGTGCCAGCACAGACTGGAGCGGGTCGGAGACCCAGTACTTC
v_call: TRBV20-1; clone_size: .; j_call: TRBJ2-2; d_call: TRBD2; cdr3_length: 16; cdr3_aa: CSASRPVGGSPGELFF; cdr3_nt: TGCAGTGCTAGTCGTCCGGTCGGCGGGAGTCCCGGGGAGCTGTTTTTT
v_call: TRBV6-5; clone_size: once; j_call: TRBJ2-7; d_call: .; cdr3_length: 15; cdr3_aa: CASSYTAGARYEQYF; cdr3_nt: TGTGCCAGCAGTTACACCGCAGGTGCACGGTACGAGCAGTACTTC
v_call: TRBV29-1; clone_size: once; j_call: TRBJ2-1; d_call: TRBD2; cdr3_length: 14; cdr3_aa: CSVEDSGRGNEQFF; cdr3_nt: TGCAGCGTTGAAGATAGCGGGAGGGGGAATGAGCAGTTCTTC
v_call: TRBV19; clone_size: .; j_call: TRBJ2-1; d_call: .; cdr3_length: 14; cdr3_aa: CASSPPSSYNEQFF; cdr3_nt: TGTGCCAGTAGTCCACCTAGCTCCTACAATGAGCAGTTCTTC
v_call: TRBV5-4; clone_size: .; j_call: TRBJ2-1; d_call: TRBD2; cdr3_length: 17; cdr3_aa: CASSLGTSGSSYNEQFF; cdr3_nt: TGTGCCAGCAGCCTCGGGACTAGCGGGAGCTCCTACAATGAGCAGTTCTTC